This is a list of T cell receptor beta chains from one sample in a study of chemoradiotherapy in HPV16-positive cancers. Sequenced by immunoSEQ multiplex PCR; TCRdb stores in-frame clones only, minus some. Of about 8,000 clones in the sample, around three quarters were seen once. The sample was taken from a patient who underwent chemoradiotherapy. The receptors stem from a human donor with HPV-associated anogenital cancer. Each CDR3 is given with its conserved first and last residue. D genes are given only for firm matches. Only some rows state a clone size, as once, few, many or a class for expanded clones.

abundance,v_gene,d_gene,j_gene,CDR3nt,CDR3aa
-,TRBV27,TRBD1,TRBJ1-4,TGTGCCAGCAGTAAGGGGGCGAAGAGGAACAGGGAAAAACTGTTTTTT,CASSKGAKRNREKLFF
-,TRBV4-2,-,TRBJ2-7,TGTGCCAGCAGCACCTGGGGCGGCGGGTACGAGCAGTACTTC,CASSTWGGGYEQYF
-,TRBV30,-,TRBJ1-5,TGTGCCTGGAGTGTAGGCAGGGTGAGCAATCAGCCCCAGCATTTT,CAWSVGRVSNQPQHF
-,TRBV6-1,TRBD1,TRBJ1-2,TGTGCCAGCAGTGAAGAGGGGACAGGGTATAACTATGGCTACACCTTC,CASSEEGTGYNYGYTF
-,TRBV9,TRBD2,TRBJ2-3,TGTGCCAGCAGCGTAGGGGGGGGTGATACGCAGTATTTT,CASSVGGGDTQYF
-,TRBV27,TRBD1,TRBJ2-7,TGTGGACAGGGGGCTAGGCACGAGCAGTACTTC,CGQGARHEQYF
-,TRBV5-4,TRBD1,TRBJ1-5,TGTGCCAGCGCAGGGGGTCAGCCCCAGCATTTT,CASAGGQPQHF
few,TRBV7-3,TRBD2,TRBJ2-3,TGTGCCAGCAGCCCCGGGACTAGCAGAACAGATACGCAGTATTTT,CASSPGTSRTDTQYF
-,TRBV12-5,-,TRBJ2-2,TGTGCTAGTGGTTTGGTACCCAGGGACAACACCGGGGAGCTGTTTTTT,CASGLVPRDNTGELFF
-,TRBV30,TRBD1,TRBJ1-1,TGTGCCTGGAGTGTGGGCAGGGGGACTGAAGCTTTCTTT,CAWSVGRGTEAFF
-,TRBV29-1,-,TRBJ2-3,TGCAGCGTTCTCACATCCCCCTCGAGCACAGATACGCAGTATTTT,CSVLTSPSSTDTQYF
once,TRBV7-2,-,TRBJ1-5,TGTGCCAGCAGCTTATTCAAGGGTGGCAATCAGCCCCAGCATTTT,CASSLFKGGNQPQHF
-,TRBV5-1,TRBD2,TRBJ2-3,TGCGCCAGCAGCCTTGGCTCGGGAGGGAGCACAGATACGCAGTATTTT,CASSLGSGGSTDTQYF
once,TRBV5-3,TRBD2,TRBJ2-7,TGTGCCAGAAGCTTGGTTAGGGTGGCGGGAGGGCCGCGCGAGCAGTACTTC,CARSLVRVAGGPREQYF
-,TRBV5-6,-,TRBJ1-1,TGTGCCAGCAGCCTCGGCCCTACAGGGCCGGGGACTGAAGCTTTCTTT,CASSLGPTGPGTEAFF
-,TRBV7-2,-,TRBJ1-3,TGTGCCAGCAGCTTAGTATCTGGGCAGGGACTCGGGGGAAACACCATATATTTT,CASSLVSGQGLGGNTIYF
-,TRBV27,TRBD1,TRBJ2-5,TGTGCCAGCAGTTTATCCCGGCGGACAGGGGAGGAGACCCAGTACTTC,CASSLSRRTGEETQYF
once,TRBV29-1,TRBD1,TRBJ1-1,TGCAGCGTTGGAGGGACAGGGGCTGAAGCTTTCTTT,CSVGGTGAEAFF
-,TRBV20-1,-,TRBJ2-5,TGCAGCGACAGGAAACAAGAGACCCAGTACTTC,CSDRKQETQYF
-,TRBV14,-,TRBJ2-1,TGTGCCAGCAGCCAAAACCTCCCGGGAAATCAGTTCTTC,CASSQNLPGNQFF
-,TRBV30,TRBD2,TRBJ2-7,TGTGCCTGGGAGCGGGGTAGGAGCTACGAGCAGTACTTC,CAWERGRSYEQYF
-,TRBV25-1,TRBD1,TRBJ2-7,TGTGCCAGCAGTGACTCGGCCAGGGGGAGATACGAGCAGTACTTC,CASSDSARGRYEQYF
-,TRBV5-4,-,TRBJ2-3,TGTGCCAGCAGCCCCGCGGGACGGCACACAGATACGCAGTATTTT,CASSPAGRHTDTQYF
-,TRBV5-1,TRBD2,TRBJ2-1,TGCGCCAGCAGCTTGTCGGGAGGGAGCTCCTACAATGAGCAGTTCTTC,CASSLSGGSSYNEQFF
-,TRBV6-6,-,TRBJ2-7,TGTGCCAGCAGTTACTACGAGACTACCTACGAGCAGTACTTC,CASSYYETTYEQYF
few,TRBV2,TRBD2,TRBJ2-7,TGTGCCAGCAGGGGCCGACTAGCCTCTCTTGAGCAGTACTTC,CASRGRLASLEQYF
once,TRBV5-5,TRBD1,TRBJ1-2,TGTGCCAGCAGCATCTCCGGGACAGACTCTTATGGCTACACCTTC,CASSISGTDSYGYTF
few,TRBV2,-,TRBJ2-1,TGTGCCAGCAGGACCAACGGGGGAGGGGGTGAGCAGTTCTTC,CASRTNGGGGEQFF
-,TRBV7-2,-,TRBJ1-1,TGTGCCAGCAGCTTAGGATGGGCAGGGAGGGGACACACTGAAGCTTTCTTT,CASSLGWAGRGHTEAFF
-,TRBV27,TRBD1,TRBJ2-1,TGTGCCAGCAGTGCCGTGGACAGGCGTAATGAGCAGTTCTTC,CASSAVDRRNEQFF
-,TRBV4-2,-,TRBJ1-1,TGTGCCAGCACTCCTCGGGGCATACAGGGTGGGGGGAACACTGAAGCTTTCTTT,CASTPRGIQGGGNTEAFF
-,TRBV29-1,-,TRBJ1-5,TGCAGCGTTGGTGACGGACTTTTAGGAAATCAGCCCCAGCATTTT,CSVGDGLLGNQPQHF
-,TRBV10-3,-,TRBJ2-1,TGTGCCATCAGTTCCGAGACCGGGTCCAACAATGAGCAGTTCTTC,CAISSETGSNNEQFF
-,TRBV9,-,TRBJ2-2,TGTGCCAGCAGCGTGGGGGGGGCCACCGGGGAGCTGTTTTTT,CASSVGGATGELFF
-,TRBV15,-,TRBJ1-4,TGTGCCACCAGCAGATGGGACATTGTGAATGAAAAACTGTTTTTT,CATSRWDIVNEKLFF
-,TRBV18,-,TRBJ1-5,TGTGCCAGCTCACCCGATCAGGGAGGTAGTCAGCCCCAGCATTTT,CASSPDQGGSQPQHF
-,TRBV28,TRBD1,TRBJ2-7,TGTGCCAGCAGTTTAGGGGGACAGGGGGCTAGCGAGCAGTACTTC,CASSLGGQGASEQYF
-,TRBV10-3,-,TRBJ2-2,TGTGCCATCAGTCAGGGGTTGGGGGACACCGGGGAGCTGTTTTTT,CAISQGLGDTGELFF
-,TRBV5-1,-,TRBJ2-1,TGCGCCAGCAGCTTGGACGTACGGGGGAGGAAAAATGAGCAGTTCTTC,CASSLDVRGRKNEQFF
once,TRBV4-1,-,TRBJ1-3,TGCGCCAGCAGCCAAGATGGTGCAGGTGGGGGGAACACCATATATTTT,CASSQDGAGGGNTIYF
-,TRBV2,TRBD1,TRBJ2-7,TGTGCCAGCTCCGCGGGACAGGCCTTCTACGAGCAGTACTTC,CASSAGQAFYEQYF
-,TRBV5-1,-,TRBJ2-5,TGCGCCAGCAGACAGGGACTCCAAGAGACCCAGTACTTC,CASRQGLQETQYF
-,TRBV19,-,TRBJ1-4,TGTGCCAGTACCCTCGGACCGGGCGTGGGAGAAAAACTGTTTTTT,CASTLGPGVGEKLFF
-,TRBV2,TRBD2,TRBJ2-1,TGTGCCAGCAGGCTACTAGCGGGGAACCCTAATGAGCAGTTCTTC,CASRLLAGNPNEQFF
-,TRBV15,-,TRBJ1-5,TGTGCCACCAGCTGGGGAGTTAATCAGCCCCAGCATTTT,CATSWGVNQPQHF
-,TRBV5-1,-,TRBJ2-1,TGCGCCAGCAGCTTGGAAAGAGGCAATGAGCAGTTCTTC,CASSLERGNEQFF
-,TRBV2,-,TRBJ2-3,TGTGCCAGCAGAGCCCTAGGCACAGATACGCAGTATTTT,CASRALGTDTQYF
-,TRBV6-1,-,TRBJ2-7,TGTGCCAGCAGGGACGGACGGCACCCCTCCTACGAGCAGTACTTC,CASRDGRHPSYEQYF
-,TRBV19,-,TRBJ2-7,TGTGCCAGTAGTCCCGCCCGGGCCTACGAGCAGTACTTC,CASSPARAYEQYF
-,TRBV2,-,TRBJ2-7,TGTGCCAGCAGTGAAGGACTATACGAGCAGTACTTC,CASSEGLYEQYF
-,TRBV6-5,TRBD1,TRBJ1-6,TGTGCCAGCAGTTACTCGACAGGGGTCGGATCACCCCTCCACTTT,CASSYSTGVGSPLHF
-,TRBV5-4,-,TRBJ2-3,TGTGCCAGCAGCCTACCTAAAAAACTCGGGACTGGGGTAGATACGCAGTATTTT,CASSLPKKLGTGVDTQYF
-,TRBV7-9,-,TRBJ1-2,TGTGCCAGCAGCAGGAGCGAGAGGGACGGCTACACCTTC,CASSRSERDGYTF
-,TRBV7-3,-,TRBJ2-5,TGTGCCAGCAGCTTAGGGCACCAAGAGACCCAGTACTTC,CASSLGHQETQYF
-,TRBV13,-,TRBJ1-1,TGTGCCAGCAGCTTAGTAGGGGGGGAGGCCTTCGAAGCTTTCTTT,CASSLVGGEAFEAFF
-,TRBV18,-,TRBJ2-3,TGTGCCAGCTCACCACGTACTGATCAGACAGATACGCAGTATTTT,CASSPRTDQTDTQYF
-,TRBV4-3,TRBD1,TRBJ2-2,TGCGCCAGCAGCCCAGGGGGCGCGGACGGGGAGCTGTTTTTT,CASSPGGADGELFF